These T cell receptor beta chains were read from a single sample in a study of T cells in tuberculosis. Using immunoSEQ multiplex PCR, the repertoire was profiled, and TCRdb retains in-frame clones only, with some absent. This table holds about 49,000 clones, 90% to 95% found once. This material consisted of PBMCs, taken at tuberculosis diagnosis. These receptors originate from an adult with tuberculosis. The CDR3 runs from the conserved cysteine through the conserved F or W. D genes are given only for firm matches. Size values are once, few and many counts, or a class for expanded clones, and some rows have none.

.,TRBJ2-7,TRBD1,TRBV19,CASSPTGVEQYF,TGTGCCAGTAGTCCTACAGGGGTGGAGCAGTACTTC
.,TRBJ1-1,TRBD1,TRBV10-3,CAIRPPGTVISEAFF,TGTGCCATCCGGCCTCCTGGGACAGTTATTTCCGAAGCTTTCTTT
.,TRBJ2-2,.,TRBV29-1,CSVAVGRLTGELFF,TGCAGCGTTGCTGTTGGCAGGCTCACCGGGGAGCTGTTTTTT
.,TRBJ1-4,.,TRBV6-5,CASRRANEKLFF,TGTGCCAGCAGACGGGCTAATGAAAAACTGTTTTTT
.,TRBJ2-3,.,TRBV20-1,CSATLEDTQYF,TGCAGTGCTACACTCGAAGATACGCAGTATTTT
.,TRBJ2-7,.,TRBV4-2,CASSQDFGSPYEQYF,TGTGCCAGCAGCCAAGATTTCGGTAGCCCCTACGAGCAGTACTTC
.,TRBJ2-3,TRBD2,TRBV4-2,CASSQVKAGGSSDTQYF,TGTGCCAGCAGCCAAGTCAAAGCGGGAGGGTCTTCAGATACGCAGTATTTT
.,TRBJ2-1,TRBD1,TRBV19,CASSIDGTGGGSYNEQFF,TGTGCCAGTAGTATAGACGGGACAGGGGGAGGCTCCTACAATGAGCAGTTCTTC
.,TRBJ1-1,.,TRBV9,CASSAGTEAFF,TGTGCCAGCAGCGCAGGGACTGAAGCTTTCTTT
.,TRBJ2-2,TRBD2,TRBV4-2,CASSQDGLAGATGELFF,TGTGCCAGCAGCCAAGATGGACTAGCGGGAGCCACCGGGGAGCTGTTTTTT
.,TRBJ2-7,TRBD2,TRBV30,CAWSVFGGRAVYEQYF,TGTGCCTGGAGTGTATTTGGCGGGAGGGCGGTTTACGAGCAGTACTTC
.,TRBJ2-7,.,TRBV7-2,CASSLVDWRGGEQYF,TGTGCCAGCAGCTTAGTAGACTGGAGGGGTGGGGAGCAGTACTTC
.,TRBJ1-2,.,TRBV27,CASRRSLGLADSYGYTF,TGTGCCAGCAGACGATCATTGGGACTGGCAGACAGCTATGGCTACACCTTC
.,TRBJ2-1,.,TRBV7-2,CASSLLTTGLQFF,TGTGCCAGCAGCTTACTTACCACGGGACTGCAGTTCTTC
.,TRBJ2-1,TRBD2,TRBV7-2,CASSFGSGLASNEQFF,TGTGCCAGCAGCTTCGGATCAGGACTAGCGTCCAATGAGCAGTTCTTC
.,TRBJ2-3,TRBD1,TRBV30,CAWSTGTGGSDTQYF,TGTGCCTGGAGTACCGGGACAGGGGGCAGCGATACGCAGTATTTT
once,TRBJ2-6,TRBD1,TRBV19,CASSLTGAGANVLTF,TGTGCCAGTAGTCTCACAGGGGCTGGGGCCAACGTCCTGACTTTC
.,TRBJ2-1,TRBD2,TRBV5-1,CASSFLAGTSYNEQFF,TGCGCCAGCAGCTTCCTAGCGGGGACCTCCTACAATGAGCAGTTCTTC
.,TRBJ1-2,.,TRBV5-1,CASSLDRTRANYGYTF,TGCGCCAGCAGCTTGGATAGGACCAGGGCTAACTATGGCTACACCTTC